This T cell receptor (beta chain) was found in a study of T cell repertoires in cytomegalovirus infection. Study as a whole: Both CMV infection and a matching HLA type were indicated by public TCR beta signatures.

Remarks on this clonotype: Its specificity is not known.

Each CDR3 protein is one row after TCRdb ran MiXCR on the reads. The profile shows 650,000 to 900,000 distinct CDR3 sequences, about 28% of them singletons. The germline gives CDR1 SGHTA, CDR2 FQGNSA. The CDR3 loop spans 13 amino acids. V was pared by 8 bases and J by 1 base, with 11 bases between. The chain employs TRBV7-2 and TRBJ1-1; TRBD1 is a possible D gene (6 bases). This receptor was taken from a human donor in good health (CMV status not recorded). Some clones in this sample may be carry-over from other donors' samples. The starting material was cultured CD8+ T cells from PBMCs, obtained from culture after CMV antigen stimulation. The CDR3 loop is CASGVGGNTEAFF. CDR3 coding DNA: TGTGCCAGCGGAGTAGGGGGGAACACTGAAGCTTTCTTT.